The subject of this entry is one TCR beta chain. This clonotype registers as medium-sized (0.01 to 0.1%) within its sample. Its specific antigen is unknown. No base quality values were provided; no much bigger clone lies one nucleotide off. The time point label, as the study defines it: longitudinal time-point 2. For unsorted PBMC libraries, 2 million PBMCs were used after storage in RNAlater at -80 degrees C until RNA extraction. The multiple sclerosis patients were enrolled in a US clinical protocol that used magnetic resonance imaging to evaluate disease progression. Peripheral blood underwent Ficoll-Hypaque density gradient centrifugation to isolate PBMCs, which were then cryopreserved in liquid nitrogen. The data were obtained in a study of neurological immune-mediated disorders (dated by TCRdb to about 2019). Notes on the research overall: Of the roughly 34 multiple sclerosis patients, approximately 31 had relapsing-remitting MS and 3 had secondary progressive MS. Peripheral blood TCR-beta repertoires from patients with HTLV-I-associated myelopathy (HAM/TSP), patients with multiple sclerosis, and healthy controls were compared in the study using UMI-based sequencing. Alongside PBMC samples, the set of more than 80 TCR-beta libraries contained longitudinal samples, technical triplicates, and paired CD4+ and CD8+ T-cell subsets that had been sorted. Longitudinal HAM/TSP and healthy donors had 3 time-points each (3-40 month intervals). The cohort included some 66 subjects: about 15 with HAM/TSP, around 35 with multiple sclerosis, and roughly 20 healthy controls. Results and caveats for the whole study, not just this receptor: The highest TCR clonal expansion was observed in HAM/TSP patients, whereas the lowest was observed in MS patients, even when compared with healthy controls. Expanded clones from different subjects shared no identical CDR3 amino acid sequences, which suggests that TCR-beta repertoires were private in all groups. No clinical or MRI features were associated with the MS cluster, and the authors said that larger cohorts are needed. Repertoires from 18 of 34 MS patients were grouped by phylogenetic analysis into a cluster of related CDR3 sequences, suggesting a possible repertoire-level signature.

cDNA was synthesized by template-switch 5'RACE using a primer carrying a 10-nucleotide random unique molecular identifier by which each TCR transcript was tagged. Every sequencing run yielded over 160 million TCR-beta sequences covering 15-18 subjects. Total RNA was extracted with the RNeasy kit. The KAPA Real-time Library Amplification kit was used to amplify TCR-beta VDJ regions with primers targeting the TCR constant region and the 5'RACE anchor. Sample indexes and Illumina adaptors were added in a first PCR, after which library yield was increased in a second PCR. The roughly 650 bp TCR product was size-selected on a 2% E-gel SizeSelection system after Ampure bead purification. Before pooling, library quality was checked on a Bioanalyzer, concentration was measured with Qubit, and libraries were quantified with the Kapa Library Quantification kit. An Illumina HiSeq 2500 was used to sequence the libraries paired-end at 2 x 150 bp. To increase sequence diversity, roughly 24-32% phiX was spiked into each library pool. The published analysis was carried out like this. Quality-filtered reads were processed with the UMI-based MiGEC pipeline, which removed over 85% of raw TCR sequences during error correction. IMGT germline references were used for aligning VDJ genes, and each clonotype was defined as a unique CDR3 amino acid sequence together with its V-J genes. Clonal expansion, Shannon diversity and CDR3 relatedness (CalcPairwiseDistances, ClusterSamples) were evaluated with VDJtools, and phylogenetic trees were built with CLCbio workbench. A clone was classed as expanded if it had 8 or more unique UMIs, a cutoff based on coefficient-of-variation modelling across technical triplicates. The public reads were quality trimmed at Q25 with fastp and then assembled into clones with MiXCR by TCRdb, keeping productive beta chains. Entries that share a CDR3 protein sequence are merged under the most common genes and DNA. Here the V and J calls rest on TCRdb's processing, not on the authors' analysis. In all, the sample holds tens of thousands of distinct CDR3 sequences, and approximately 5.8% of those were seen once. Of the sample, approximately 8% falls within the top ten clones.

As encoded in the germline V gene, CDR1 is SQVTM while CDR2 is ANQGSEA. From cysteine to phenylalanine, the CDR3 is 12 amino acids long. Left in the record is the CDR3 DNA by itself, 36 bases read in frame from the first base. V sheds 0 bases and J sheds 8 bases, leaving 10 bases between their ends. The sequence was obtained from a woman aged 55-70 years with multiple sclerosis. The chain couples TRBV29-1 to TRBJ1-2; there is no confident call for the D gene. The sequenced material came from PBMCs. CDR3 sequence: CSVEEWHGGYTF. The DNA is TGCAGCGTTGAAGAGTGGCATGGGGGCTACACCTTC. The variable domain in full, with residues beyond the CDR3 obtained from the reference TRBV29-1 and TRBJ1-2 genes, is SAVISQKPSRDICQRGTSLTIQCQVDSQVTMMFWYRQQPGQSLTLIATANQGSEATYESGFVIDKFPISRPNLTFSTLTVSNMSPEDSSIYLCSVEEWHGGYTFGSGTRLTVV.